Detailed here is one TCR beta chain. Its specificity is unknown. The data were produced by immunoSEQ multiplex PCR, yet TCRdb's version contains in-frame clones alone and is incomplete. The sample lists 70,000 or so clones, roughly four fifths seen once, with about 1.9% in the top ten. This sample is part of a study of vaccination effects on CD4 cells after COVID-19. Study-wide results and caveats: Marked clonal contraction was seen in infection- and vaccine-induced clones late after vaccination. Nearly all vaccine-induced clones in healthy recipients recognized only SARS-CoV-2.

A roughly 10-day culture period preceded the isolation of CD4+ T cells. Days 3 and 7 were when half the medium was replaced with IL-2 medium. J gave up 5 bases and V 3 bases, and 5 bases lay outside the gene matches. Germline loops: CDR1 SNHLY, CDR2 FYNNEI. This CDR3 region has 15 residues. The input for sequencing was CD4+ T cells from PBMCs cultured without peptide, taken before COVID-19 vaccination. The sequence was obtained from a human donor who received a COVID-19 vaccine. The V call is TRBV2, the J call TRBJ2-2; 8 bases fit TRBD1. The CDR3 DNA sequence: TGTGCCAGCAGTGAGCAGGGGGCTCGTACCGGGGAGCTGTTTTTT. Translated: CASSEQGARTGELFF.